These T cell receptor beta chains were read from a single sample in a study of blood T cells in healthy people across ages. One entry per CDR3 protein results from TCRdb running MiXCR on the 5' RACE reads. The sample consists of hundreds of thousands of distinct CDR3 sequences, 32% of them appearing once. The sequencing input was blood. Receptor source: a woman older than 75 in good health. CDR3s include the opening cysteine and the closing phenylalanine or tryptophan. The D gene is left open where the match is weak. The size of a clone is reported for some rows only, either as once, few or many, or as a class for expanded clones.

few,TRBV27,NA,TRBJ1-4,TGTGCCAGCAGTTTAGTTCCGGGCCGTAATGAAAAACTGTTTTTT,CASSLVPGRNEKLFF
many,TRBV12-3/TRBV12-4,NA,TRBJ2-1,TGTGCCAGCAGTTTACCTGGACAGAACTACAATGAGCAGTTCTTC,CASSLPGQNYNEQFF
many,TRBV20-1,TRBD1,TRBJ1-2,TGCAGTGCTAGGAAAGGGACAGGGGGCTTGTATGGCTACACCTTC,CSARKGTGGLYGYTF
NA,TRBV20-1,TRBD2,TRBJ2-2,TGCAGTGCTAGAGTGGAACTAGCGGTGAACACCGGGGAGCTGTTTTTT,CSARVELAVNTGELFF
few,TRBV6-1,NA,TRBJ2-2,TGTGCCAGCAGTGACCGAACCCCCGGGGAGCTGTTTTTT,CASSDRTPGELFF
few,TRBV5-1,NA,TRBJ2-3,TGCGCCAGCAGCTTGGCCCTGGGGGCAGATACGCAGTATTTT,CASSLALGADTQYF
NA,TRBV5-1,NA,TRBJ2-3,TGCGCCAGCAGCTTGGCGACAATAGGTCAGGGGCATACCACAGATACGCAGTATTTT,CASSLATIGQGHTTDTQYF
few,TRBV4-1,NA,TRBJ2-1,TGCGCCAGCAGCCAAGAGGGAGGTAGCCGCTACAATGAGCAGTTCTTC,CASSQEGGSRYNEQFF
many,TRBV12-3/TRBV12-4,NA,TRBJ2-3,TGTGCCAGCAGTTTCGGCAGCCCTAGCACAGATACGCAGTATTTT,CASSFGSPSTDTQYF
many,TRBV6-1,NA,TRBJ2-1,TGTGCCAGCACTACGGGTGTCCGGGGTAGTGGAGAGCAGTTCTTC,CASTTGVRGSGEQFF
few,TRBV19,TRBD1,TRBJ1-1,TGTGCCAGTAGTACGGACAGGGGGTTTGAAGCTTTCTTT,CASSTDRGFEAFF
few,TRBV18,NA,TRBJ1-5,TGTGCCAGCTCCCCTGACCGCCAGGGCGAGCCCCAGCATTTT,CASSPDRQGEPQHF
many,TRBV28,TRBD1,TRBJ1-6,TGTGCCAGCAGTTACGGGACAGGGGACTCACCCCTCCACTTT,CASSYGTGDSPLHF
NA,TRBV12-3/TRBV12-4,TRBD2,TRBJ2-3,TGTGCCAGCAGACTAGCGGGGGGCGGCACAGATACGCAGTATTTT,CASRLAGGGTDTQYF
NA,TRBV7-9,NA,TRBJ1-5,TGTGCCAGCAGCTTAGTGGGGGGCATCAATCAGCCCCAGCATTTT,CASSLVGGINQPQHF
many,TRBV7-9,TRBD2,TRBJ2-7,TGTGCCAGCAGCGGCAAGACTAGCGGGACGTACGAGCAGTACTTC,CASSGKTSGTYEQYF
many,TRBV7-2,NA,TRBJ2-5,TGTGCCAGCAGCTTATGGGGGAGGGAGACCCAGTACTTC,CASSLWGRETQYF
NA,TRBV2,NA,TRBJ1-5,TGTGCCAGTTTACAGGGAAACAATCAGCCCCAGCATTTT,CASLQGNNQPQHF
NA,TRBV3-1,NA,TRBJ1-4,TGTGCCGGCAGCCAAACAGGGAGTGTAAAACTGTTTTTT,CAGSQTGSVKLFF
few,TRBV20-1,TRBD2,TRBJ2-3,TGCAGTGCTAGATACCCGGGGGGAAGGACAGATACGCAGTATTTT,CSARYPGGRTDTQYF
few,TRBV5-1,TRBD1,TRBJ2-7,TGCGCCAGCAGCCGGGACAGGGGCCGGAACGAGCAGTACTTC,CASSRDRGRNEQYF
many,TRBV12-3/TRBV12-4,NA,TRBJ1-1,TGTGCCAGCAGTTTACGGCGAGAATCCGAAGCTTTCTTT,CASSLRRESEAFF
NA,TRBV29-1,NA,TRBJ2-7,TGCAGCGTTGAAGAGATGGGGGGCTCCTACGAGCAGTACTTC,CSVEEMGGSYEQYF
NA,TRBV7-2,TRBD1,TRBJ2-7,TGTGCCAGCAACCAACAGGGGATCGAGCAGTACTTC,CASNQQGIEQYF